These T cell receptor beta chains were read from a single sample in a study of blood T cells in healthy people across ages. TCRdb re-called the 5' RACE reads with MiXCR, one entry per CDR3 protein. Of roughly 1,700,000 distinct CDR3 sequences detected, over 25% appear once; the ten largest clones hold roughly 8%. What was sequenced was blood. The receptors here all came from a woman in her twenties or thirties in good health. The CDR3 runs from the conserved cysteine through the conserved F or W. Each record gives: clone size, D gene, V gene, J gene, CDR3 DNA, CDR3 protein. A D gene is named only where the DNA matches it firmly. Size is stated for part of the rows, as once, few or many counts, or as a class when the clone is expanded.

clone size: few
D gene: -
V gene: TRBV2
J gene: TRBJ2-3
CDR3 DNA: TGTGCCAGCAGTGATTTCCCCGATAGAACAGATACGCAGTATTTT
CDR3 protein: CASSDFPDRTDTQYF

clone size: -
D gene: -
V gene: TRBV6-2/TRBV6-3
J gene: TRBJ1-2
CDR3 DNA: TGTGCCGGCGAAACAGGGAGTCTCGGCTACACCTTC
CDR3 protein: CAGETGSLGYTF

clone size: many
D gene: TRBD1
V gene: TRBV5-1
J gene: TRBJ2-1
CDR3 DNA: TGCGCCAGCGCGGGACAGGGGGCTTACAGTGAGCAGTTCTTC
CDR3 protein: CASAGQGAYSEQFF

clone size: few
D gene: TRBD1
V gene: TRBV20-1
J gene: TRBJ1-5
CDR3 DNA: TGCAGTGCTAGGAAGAGACAGGGAGAGAATCAGCCCCAGCATTTT
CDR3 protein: CSARKRQGENQPQHF

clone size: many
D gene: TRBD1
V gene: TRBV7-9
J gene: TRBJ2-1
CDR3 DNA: TGTGCCAGCAGCCTCGGGACAGGGGGGTCCAATGAGCAGTTCTTC
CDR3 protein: CASSLGTGGSNEQFF

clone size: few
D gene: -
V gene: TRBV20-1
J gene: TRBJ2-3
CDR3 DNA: TGCAGTGCTAGAGAAGCGGCGGGATGGGGCCGCACAGATACGCAGTATTTT
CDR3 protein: CSAREAAGWGRTDTQYF

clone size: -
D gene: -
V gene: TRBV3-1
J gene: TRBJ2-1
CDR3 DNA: TGTGCCAGCAGCCAGGGCTCCTCCGGGGGCGAGCAGTTCTTC
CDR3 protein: CASSQGSSGGEQFF

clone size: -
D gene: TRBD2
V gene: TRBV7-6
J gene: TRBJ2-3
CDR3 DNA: TGTGCCAGCAGCTGGACTAGCGGGAAGGCAGATACGCAGTATTTT
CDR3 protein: CASSWTSGKADTQYF

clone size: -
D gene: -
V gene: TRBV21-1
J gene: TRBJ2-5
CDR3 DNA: TGTGCCGGCCACGGGACAGGGGAAGAGACCCAGTACTTC
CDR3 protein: CAGHGTGEETQYF

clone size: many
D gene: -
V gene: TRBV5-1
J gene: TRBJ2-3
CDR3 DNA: TGTGCCAGCAGGGGCACAGATACGCAGTATTTT
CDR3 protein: CASRGTDTQYF

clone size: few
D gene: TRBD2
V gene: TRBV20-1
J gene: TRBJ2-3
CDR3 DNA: TGCAGTGCTAACGGGAGGGCCGGAGATACGCAGTATTTT
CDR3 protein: CSANGRAGDTQYF

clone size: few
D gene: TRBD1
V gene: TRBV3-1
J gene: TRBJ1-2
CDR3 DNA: TGTGCCAGCAGCTTATACCAGGGGGCAGGAGGCTACACCTTC
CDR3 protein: CASSLYQGAGGYTF

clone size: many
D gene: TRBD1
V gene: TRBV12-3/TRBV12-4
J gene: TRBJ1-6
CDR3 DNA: TGTGCCACCCGGGACAGTGATTCACCCCTCCACTTT
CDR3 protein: CATRDSDSPLHF

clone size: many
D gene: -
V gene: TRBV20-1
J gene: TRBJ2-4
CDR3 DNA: TGCAGTGCTAGAGATGGGCAGGGAAACATTCAGTACTTC
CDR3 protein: CSARDGQGNIQYF

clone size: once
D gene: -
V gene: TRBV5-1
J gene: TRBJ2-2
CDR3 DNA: TGCGCCAGCAGCTTGGCGACGGGCGCGACCGGGGAGCTGTTTTTT
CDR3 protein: CASSLATGATGELFF

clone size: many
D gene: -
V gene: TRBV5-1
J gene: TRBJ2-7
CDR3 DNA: TGCGCCAGCAGCTTGGACAGGGTAGGGGAGCAGTACTTC
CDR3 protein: CASSLDRVGEQYF

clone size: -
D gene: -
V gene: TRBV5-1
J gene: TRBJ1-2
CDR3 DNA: TGCGCCAGCAGCTTGGGGGTTGAGCGCACGGCAGGCTACACCTTC
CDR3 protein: CASSLGVERTAGYTF

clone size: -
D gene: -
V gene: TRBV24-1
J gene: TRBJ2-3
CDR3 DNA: TGTGCCACCAGTGACCCAGGACAGTACGCAGATACGCAGTATTTT
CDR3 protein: CATSDPGQYADTQYF

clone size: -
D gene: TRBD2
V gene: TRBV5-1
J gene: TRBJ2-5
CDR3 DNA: TGCGCCAGCAGCCACCTCCCTTTGGGACTAGCGGAACAAGAGACCCAGTACTTC
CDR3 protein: CASSHLPLGLAEQETQYF